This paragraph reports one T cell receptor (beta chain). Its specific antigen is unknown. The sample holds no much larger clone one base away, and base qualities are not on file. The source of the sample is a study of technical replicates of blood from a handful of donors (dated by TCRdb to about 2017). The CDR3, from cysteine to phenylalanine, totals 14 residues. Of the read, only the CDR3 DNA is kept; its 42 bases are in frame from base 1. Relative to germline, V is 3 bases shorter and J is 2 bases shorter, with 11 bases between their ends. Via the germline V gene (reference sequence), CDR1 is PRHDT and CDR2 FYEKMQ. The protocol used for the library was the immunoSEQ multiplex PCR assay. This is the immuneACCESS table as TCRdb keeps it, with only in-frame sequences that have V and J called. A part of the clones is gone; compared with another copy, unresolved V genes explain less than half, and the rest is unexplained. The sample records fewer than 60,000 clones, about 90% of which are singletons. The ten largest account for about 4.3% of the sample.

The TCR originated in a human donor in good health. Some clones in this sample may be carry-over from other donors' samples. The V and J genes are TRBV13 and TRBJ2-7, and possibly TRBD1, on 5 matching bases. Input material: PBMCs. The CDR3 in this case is CASSFMTVPYEQYF. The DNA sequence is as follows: TGTGCCAGCAGCTTTATGACAGTCCCCTACGAGCAGTACTTC.